Listed below are T cell receptor beta chains from one sample, sequenced in a study of cytomegalovirus exposure and HLA in healthy donors. Libraries were prepared by immunoSEQ multiplex PCR; TCRdb keeps only in-frame clonotypes and omits some of them. Altogether 130,000 or so clones are present, about 81% being singletons, with the ten largest covering about 7.4%. The sequenced sample was PBMCs. The receptors stem from a woman in her 50s in good health and CMV-seropositive. The CDR3 runs from the conserved cysteine through the conserved F or W. The order of the fields is J gene, V gene, clone size, D gene, CDR3 protein, CDR3 DNA. The D gene is left open where the match is weak. Only some rows state a clone size, as once, few, many or a class for expanded clones.

J: TRBJ2-2
V: TRBV6-1
size: NA
D: NA
CDR3: CASLETTYTGELFF
DNA: TGTGCCAGTTTAGAGACAACCTACACCGGGGAGCTGTTTTTT

J: TRBJ2-5
V: TRBV30
size: few
D: NA
CDR3: CAWSVKFLGETQYF
DNA: TGTGCCTGGAGTGTAAAGTTCCTCGGGGAGACCCAGTACTTC

J: TRBJ1-5
V: TRBV6-5
size: NA
D: NA
CDR3: CASSYRGDKSPQHF
DNA: TGTGCCAGCAGTTACCGGGGGGACAAGTCCCCCCAGCATTTT

J: TRBJ2-5
V: TRBV11-2
size: NA
D: NA
CDR3: CASSLVRRQETQYF
DNA: TGTGCCAGCAGCTTAGTTCGGCGGCAAGAGACCCAGTACTTC

J: TRBJ1-4
V: TRBV5-1
size: NA
D: TRBD1
CDR3: CASSDSGTGLEKLFF
DNA: TGCGCCAGCAGCGACTCCGGGACAGGTCTTGAAAAACTGTTTTTT

J: TRBJ2-7
V: TRBV7-6
size: once
D: TRBD1
CDR3: CASSLSTGALANPNYEQYF
DNA: TGTGCCAGCAGCCTATCGACAGGGGCTTTGGCGAACCCGAACTACGAGCAGTACTTC

J: TRBJ1-1
V: TRBV10-3
size: NA
D: NA
CDR3: CAISERLGNTEAFF
DNA: TGTGCCATCAGTGAGAGGCTAGGCAACACTGAAGCTTTCTTT

J: TRBJ2-1
V: TRBV6-1
size: few
D: NA
CDR3: CASSEVSGGAWNEQFF
DNA: TGTGCCAGCAGTGAAGTAAGTGGGGGCGCTTGGAATGAGCAGTTCTTC

J: TRBJ1-2
V: TRBV21-1
size: few
D: NA
CDR3: CASSPREVTGKASVYGYTF
DNA: TGTGCCAGCAGCCCCCGAGAGGTCACAGGGAAGGCCTCGGTCTATGGCTACACCTTC

J: TRBJ2-5
V: TRBV10-3
size: NA
D: NA
CDR3: CAISGTAEETQYF
DNA: TGTGCCATCAGTGGTACAGCTGAAGAGACCCAGTACTTC

J: TRBJ1-1
V: TRBV28
size: NA
D: TRBD1
CDR3: CASSLRDSQYEAFF
DNA: TGTGCCAGCAGTCTCCGGGACAGCCAATACGAAGCTTTCTTT

J: TRBJ1-1
V: TRBV9
size: NA
D: NA
CDR3: CASSVAGPHEAFF
DNA: TGTGCCAGCAGCGTAGCAGGTCCCCATGAAGCTTTCTTT

J: TRBJ1-2
V: TRBV6-6
size: NA
D: TRBD1
CDR3: CASSRTDRDYGYTF
DNA: TGTGCCAGCAGTCGGACCGACAGGGACTATGGCTACACCTTC

J: TRBJ1-5
V: TRBV7-9
size: once
D: NA
CDR3: CASSLALGTLGGQPQHF
DNA: TGTGCCAGCAGCTTAGCCCTGGGGACCCTGGGAGGTCAGCCCCAGCATTTT

J: TRBJ2-5
V: TRBV9
size: NA
D: NA
CDR3: CASNLRGIGETQYF
DNA: TGTGCCAGCAATCTAAGGGGAATCGGCGAGACCCAGTACTTC

J: TRBJ1-6
V: TRBV6-5
size: NA
D: TRBD1
CDR3: CASSYSPQGISSPLHF
DNA: TGTGCCAGCAGTTACTCCCCACAGGGGATAAGTTCACCCCTCCACTTT

J: TRBJ1-2
V: TRBV5-1
size: NA
D: NA
CDR3: CASSLGSAGGNYGYTF
DNA: TGCGCCAGCAGCTTGGGTTCGGCGGGTGGTAACTATGGCTACACCTTC

J: TRBJ2-5
V: TRBV5-1
size: NA
D: TRBD2
CDR3: CASSPRGGGSRSQTQYF
DNA: TGCGCCAGCAGCCCGCGAGGCGGGGGATCGAGGTCCCAGACCCAGTACTTC

J: TRBJ2-7
V: TRBV6-5
size: NA
D: TRBD2
CDR3: CASSYLRLARAHEQYF
DNA: TGTGCCAGCAGTTACTTGAGACTAGCTCGAGCTCACGAGCAGTACTTC

J: TRBJ2-2
V: TRBV6-6
size: NA
D: NA
CDR3: CASRTGSTQNTGELFF
DNA: TGTGCCAGCAGAACCGGGAGTACTCAGAACACCGGGGAGCTGTTTTTT

J: TRBJ1-1
V: TRBV5-1
size: NA
D: NA
CDR3: CASSSTGTGGTEAFF
DNA: TGCGCCAGCAGCTCCACCGGGACGGGGGGCACTGAAGCTTTCTTT

J: TRBJ2-1
V: TRBV29-1
size: NA
D: TRBD2
CDR3: CSVEGTKQFF
DNA: TGCAGCGTTGAGGGGACTAAGCAGTTCTTC

J: TRBJ2-2
V: TRBV5-1
size: NA
D: NA
CDR3: CASSLGLQNTGELFF
DNA: TGCGCCAGCAGCTTGGGGCTGCAGAACACCGGGGAGCTGTTTTTT

J: TRBJ2-7
V: TRBV13
size: NA
D: NA
CDR3: CASSSRAPRHPHEQYF
DNA: TGTGCCAGCAGCTCGCGGGCTCCGCGCCACCCCCACGAGCAGTACTTC

J: TRBJ1-5
V: TRBV19
size: NA
D: TRBD1
CDR3: CASTRTGGESNQPQHF
DNA: TGTGCCAGTACCCGGACAGGGGGTGAGAGCAATCAGCCCCAGCATTTT

J: TRBJ1-2
V: TRBV4-3
size: NA
D: NA
CDR3: CASSQDEGLGGYTF
DNA: TGCGCCAGCAGCCAAGATGAGGGACTGGGTGGCTACACCTTC

J: TRBJ1-6
V: TRBV2
size: few
D: NA
CDR3: CASMGPRDSPLHF
DNA: TGTGCCAGCATGGGTCCGAGGGATTCACCCCTCCACTTT

J: TRBJ1-5
V: TRBV15
size: NA
D: NA
CDR3: CATSRESEGFQPQHF
DNA: TGTGCCACCAGCAGAGAGTCTGAGGGTTTTCAGCCCCAGCATTTT

J: TRBJ2-5
V: TRBV11-3
size: NA
D: NA
CDR3: CASSLGIQETQYF
DNA: TGTGCCAGCAGCTTAGGTATCCAAGAGACCCAGTACTTC

J: TRBJ1-2
V: TRBV2
size: NA
D: NA
CDR3: CASSDGSADTF
DNA: TGTGCCAGCAGCGACGGGTCCGCCGACACCTTC

J: TRBJ2-1
V: TRBV7-2
size: NA
D: NA
CDR3: CASSLEANRGEQFF
DNA: TGTGCCAGCAGCTTAGAGGCGAATCGAGGTGAGCAGTTCTTC

J: TRBJ2-2
V: TRBV28
size: NA
D: NA
CDR3: CASTLGGFGELFF
DNA: TGTGCCAGCACCCTAGGTGGATTCGGGGAGCTGTTTTTT

J: TRBJ1-1
V: TRBV27
size: NA
D: TRBD1
CDR3: CASSFDRGTEAFF
DNA: TGTGCCAGCAGTTTCGACAGGGGGACTGAAGCTTTCTTT